This TCR beta chain was recovered during a study of PD-1 blockade in mismatch repair-deficient tumors. Notes on this clone: Its antigen remains unidentified.

TCR sequencing covered a few patients who responded to pembrolizumab. The V end lost 1 base, the J end lost 2 bases, and 12 bases lay between the germline ends. CDR3 length equals 15 residues. Germline values: CDR1 SGHAT, CDR2 FQNNGV. Regarding the study as a whole: After pembrolizumab, tumor-resident clones rose rapidly, then generally contracted before radiologic responses.

Method: immunoSEQ multiplex PCR; TCRdb's copy keeps in-frame clones and lacks some. The sample includes more than 95,000 clones, 86% seen only once; the top ten take roughly 12%. The sequenced sample was peripheral blood, obtained 44 weeks after starting pembrolizumab. J is TRBJ2-7 and V is TRBV11-2; a weak D match, TRBD2 (6 bases). The sequence came from an adult with mismatch repair-deficient cancer. CDR3 sequence: CASSLVGGLPYEQYF. In DNA form, the CDR3 reads TGTGCCAGCAGCTTAGTGGGAGGATTACCCTACGAGCAGTACTTC. Combining the CDR3 with reference TRBV11-2 and TRBJ2-7 gives the whole variable domain EAGVAQSPRYKIIEKRQSVAFWCNPISGHATLYWYQQILGQGPKLLIQFQNNGVVDDSQLPKDRFSAERLKGVDSTLKIQPAKLEDSAVYLCASSLVGGLPYEQYFGPGTRLTVT.